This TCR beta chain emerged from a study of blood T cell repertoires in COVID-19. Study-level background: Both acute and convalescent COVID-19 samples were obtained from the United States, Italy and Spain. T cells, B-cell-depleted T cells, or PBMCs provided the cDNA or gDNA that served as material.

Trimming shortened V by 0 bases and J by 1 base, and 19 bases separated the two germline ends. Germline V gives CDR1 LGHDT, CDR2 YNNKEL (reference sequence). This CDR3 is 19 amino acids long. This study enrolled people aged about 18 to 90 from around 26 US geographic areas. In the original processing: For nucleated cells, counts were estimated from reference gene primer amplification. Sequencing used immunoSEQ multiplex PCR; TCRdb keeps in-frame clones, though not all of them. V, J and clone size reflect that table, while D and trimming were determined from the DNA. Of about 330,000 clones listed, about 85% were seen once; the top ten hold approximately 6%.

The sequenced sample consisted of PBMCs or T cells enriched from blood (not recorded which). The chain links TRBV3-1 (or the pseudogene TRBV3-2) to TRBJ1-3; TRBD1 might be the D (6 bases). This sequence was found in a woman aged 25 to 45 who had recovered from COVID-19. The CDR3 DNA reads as TGTGCCAGCAGCCAAGAAGGTGGCGGGGGGCTAGGATCTGGAAACACCATATATTTT. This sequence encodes CASSQEGGGGLGSGNTIYF.